Each of the 3 T cell receptor beta chains below was sequenced from the same sample in a study of CD8+ T cells in alopecia areata (dated by TCRdb to 2016 to 2018). Library method: the immunoSEQ multiplex PCR assay. For TCR sequencing, RNA was extracted from every sample and reverse transcribed into cDNA to serve as template. What TCRdb holds here is the immuneACCESS table cut down to in-frame rearrangements. Part of the clones is not present; checked against another copy, under half of the missing clones reflect an unresolved V gene, and the others are unexplained. This sample gives roughly 150,000 clones in total; approximately 56% of them show up just once. In total, the top ten clones hold 30% to 45% of the sample. The source material was CD8+ T cells sorted from blood. The receptors were sampled from a human donor in good health.

The gene calls are TRBV5-4 and TRBJ2-7; D is unresolved. V was cut by 4 bases and J by 5 bases, with 13 bases left in between. Germline assignment: CDR1 SGHNT and CDR2 YYREEE (reference sequence). This CDR3 is built from 13 residues. The chain's CDR3 is CASSVYPLDEQYF. The DNA for the CDR3 is TGTGCCAGCAGCGTCTATCCCCTGGACGAGCAGTACTTC.

This chain uses TRBV29-1 with TRBJ2-7; the D gene is possibly TRBD1 (6 bases). The ends were cut back, 6 bases at V and 2 bases at J, with 14 bases in the middle. This CDR3 comprises 13 residues. Germline CDR1 and CDR2: SQVTM and ANQGSEA. The CDR3 DNA reads as TGCAGCGTCAGAGGGGGTTCCGCCTACGAGCAGTACTTC. It translates to CSVRGGSAYEQYF.

This chain links TRBV6-6 with TRBJ1-1, with D uncertain. The CDR3 spans 14 residues. The germline CDR1 and CDR2 sequences are MNHNY and SVGAGI (reference sequence). Trimming pared 0 bases from V and 1 base from J, leaving 6 bases between. CDR3 bases: TGTGCCAGCAGTTACTCAACCGGGAACACTGAAGCTTTCTTT. Amino acid sequence: CASSYSTGNTEAFF.